Each of the 8 T cell receptor beta chains below was sequenced from the same sample in a study of blood T cell repertoires in COVID-19. TCRdb's copy holds only in-frame clones and misses some; the assay was immunoSEQ multiplex PCR. The sample comprises about 400,000 clones, approximately 90% of which are singletons, and 0.95% to 1% rests with the top ten. Sequenced: PBMCs or T cells enriched from blood (not recorded which). The receptors shown here come from a woman under 40 with acute COVID-19.

This clone was counted once. The chain couples TRBV28 to TRBJ1-4; tentatively, D is TRBD1 (6 bases). In germline, CDR1 is MDHEN, CDR2 SYDVKM. V was cut by 7 bases and J by 3 bases, with 9 bases left in between. CDR3 length: 13 amino acids. The CDR3 here is CASKGHPNEKLFF. In nucleotides, the CDR3 is TGTGCCAGCAAGGGACACCCTAATGAAAAACTGTTTTTT.

The CDR3 loop reads CASSTYRGVDEQYF. The CDR3 DNA sequence: TGTGCCAGCAGTACCTACAGGGGAGTCGACGAGCAGTACTTC. V is TRBV27 and J is TRBJ2-7; 7 bases map to TRBD1. V shed 5 bases and J 5 bases; nucleotides not matched to a gene: 9. Germline V gives CDR1 MNHEY, CDR2 SMNVEV (reference sequence). The CDR3 sequence is 14 residues long.

This chain links TRBV10-3 with TRBJ1-3; a weak D match, TRBD1 (6 bases). Germline V gene sequence: CDR1 ENHRY, CDR2 SYGVKD. V was cut by 10 bases and J by 6 bases, with 13 bases left in between. The CDR3 is made up of 12 amino acids. For the CDR3, the DNA is TGTGCCACCCTAGGGGGGGAAAACACCATATATTTT. Amino acid sequence: CATLGGENTIYF.

This chain joins TRBV30 and TRBJ1-3; D uncertain. V lost 3 bases and J lost 7, with 16 bases in between. This CDR3 comprises 14 residues. Germline V gives CDR1 GTSNPN, CDR2 SVGIG (reference sequence). The CDR3 protein is CAWRANTAGNTIYF. The CDR3 region has the DNA TGTGCCTGGAGGGCAAACACGGCCGGGAACACCATATATTTT.

The J gene is TRBJ1-5, the V gene TRBV9, with D hard to call. The CDR3 is made up of 15 amino acids. CDR1 and CDR2 (germline): SGDLS, YYNGEE. Trimming removed 1 base at V and 0 bases at J, with 8 bases between. The CDR3: CASSVSPFSNQPQHF. The CDR3 region has the DNA TGTGCCAGCAGCGTATCCCCGTTTAGCAATCAGCCCCAGCATTTT.

The chain uses TRBV30 and TRBJ2-7; weak D call: TRBD1 (5 bases). In germline, CDR1 is GTSNPN, CDR2 SVGIG (reference sequence). Trimming stripped 5 bases from V and 1 base from J, with 18 bases between. This CDR3 is 15 amino acids long. CDR3 region: CAWPDSSSTSYEQYF. Here the CDR3 DNA reads TGTGCCTGGCCAGACAGCTCGTCCACATCCTACGAGCAGTACTTC.

V usage is TRBV24-1 and J usage is TRBJ2-1; D gene ambiguous. Germline V gives CDR1 KGHDR, CDR2 SFDVKD. Trimming took 8 bases from V and 4 from J, leaving 11 bases between them. The CDR3 spans 13 residues. The CDR3 loop reads CATMTDGYNEQFF. In DNA, the CDR3 is TGTGCCACCATGACTGACGGTTACAATGAGCAGTTCTTC.

V is TRBV6-5 and J is TRBJ2-1, with 8 bases identical to TRBD2. Germline values: CDR1 MNHEY, CDR2 SVGAGI. The J segment lost 8 bases and the V segment lost 4 bases, leaving 4 bases of the junction unmatched. This CDR3 is built from 13 residues. This chain's CDR3 is CASSLPGGDEQFF. In DNA, the CDR3 is TGTGCCAGCAGTTTACCCGGGGGGGATGAGCAGTTCTTC.